Listed below are T cell receptor beta chains from one sample, sequenced in a study of CD8 T cells in Susac syndrome. TCRdb redid the calling of the immunoSEQ multiplex PCR reads with MiXCR, one entry per CDR3 protein. The sample yields some 130,000 distinct CDR3 sequences, about 93% seen once. Material: CD8+ T cells from PBMCs. All receptors come from a human donor with multiple sclerosis. Both conserved end residues are part of each CDR3. The D gene is left open where the match is weak.

>NA|TRBV6-5|TRBJ2-1
TGTGCCAGCAGTTACCTCGGACCGCTCAATGAGCAGTTCTTC
CASSYLGPLNEQFF
>NA|TRBV14|TRBJ2-7
TGTGCCAGCAGCCCGGGTGGCAGTTATTACGAGCAGTACTTC
CASSPGGSYYEQYF
>TRBD1|TRBV27|TRBJ1-5
TGTGCCAGCAGCCCCCGGACAGGGTATCAGCCCCAGCATTTT
CASSPRTGYQPQHF
>NA|TRBV27|TRBJ2-7
TGTGCCAGCAGTTTGACGGGACCTTTTGGCTACGAGCAGTACTTC
CASSLTGPFGYEQYF
>NA|TRBV4-1|TRBJ2-3
TGCGCCAGCAGCCAAGGGTGGGTACAACGAGATACGCAGTATTTT
CASSQGWVQRDTQYF
>NA|TRBV13|TRBJ1-2
TGTGCCAGCAGCGGGGGCGGTCTGATGGGCTACACCTTC
CASSGGGLMGYTF
>NA|TRBV27|TRBJ1-5
TGTGCCAGCAGGACAGCCAGTAATCAGCCCCAGCATTTT
CASRTASNQPQHF
>TRBD2|TRBV30|TRBJ2-3
TGTGCCTGGAGTTTACTAGCGGGAGGTGCAGATACGCAGTATTTT
CAWSLLAGGADTQYF
>NA|TRBV28|TRBJ2-1
TGTGCCAGCAGTTTTCGGGGCAATGAGCAGTTCTTC
CASSFRGNEQFF
>NA|TRBV6-6|TRBJ2-1
TGTGCCAGCAGTTATGTAGGCGATGAGCAGTTCTTC
CASSYVGDEQFF